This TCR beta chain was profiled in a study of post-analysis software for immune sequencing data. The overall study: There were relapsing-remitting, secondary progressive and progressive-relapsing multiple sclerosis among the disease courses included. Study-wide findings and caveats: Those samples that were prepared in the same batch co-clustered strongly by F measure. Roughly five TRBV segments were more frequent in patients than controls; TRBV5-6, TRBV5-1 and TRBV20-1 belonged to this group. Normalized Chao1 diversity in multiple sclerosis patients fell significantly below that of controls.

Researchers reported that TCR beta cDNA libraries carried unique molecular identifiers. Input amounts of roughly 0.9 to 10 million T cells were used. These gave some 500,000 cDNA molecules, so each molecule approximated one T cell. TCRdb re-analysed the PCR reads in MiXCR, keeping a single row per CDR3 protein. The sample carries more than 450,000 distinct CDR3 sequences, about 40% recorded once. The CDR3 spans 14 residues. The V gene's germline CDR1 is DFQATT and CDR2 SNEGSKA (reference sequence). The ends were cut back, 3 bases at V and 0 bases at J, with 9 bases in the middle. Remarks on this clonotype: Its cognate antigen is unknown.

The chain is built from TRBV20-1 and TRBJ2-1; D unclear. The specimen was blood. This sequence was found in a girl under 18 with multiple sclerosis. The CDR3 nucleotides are TGCAGTGCTAGCTGGGGTAGCTCCTACAATGAGCAGTTCTTC. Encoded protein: CSASWGSSYNEQFF.